This paragraph reports one T cell receptor (beta chain). Its antigen is not known. The authors produced TCR alpha and TCR beta cDNA libraries with sample barcodes and UMIs by 5'RACE using constant-segment primers. TCRdb fed the 5' RACE reads into MiXCR, producing one record per CDR3 protein. The data hold 400,000 or so distinct CDR3 sequences, with 15% to 25% observed a single time. This sample is drawn from a study of T-cell memory formation after mild COVID-19. General study results and limits: From day 15 to 85, contracting clones were balanced between CD4 and CD8, whereas later expanders leaned toward CD4+. Chiefly within CM and EM were the contracting CD4+ clones; CD8+ ones were within EMRA.

The sequencing sample was made of PBMCs or a T cell subset sorted from them (not recorded which). This sequence originates from an adult woman who had mild COVID-19 (a few samples of this study predate the infection). Cell type and time point are not known.

The CDR3 is CASMGLAGDRFADTQYF. The CDR3 nucleotides are TGTGCCAGCATGGGACTAGCGGGAGATCGTTTCGCGGATACGCAGTATTTT. The V gene is TRBV2, the J gene TRBJ2-3; 14 bases agree with TRBD2. J gave up 6 bases and V 7 bases, and 12 bases lay outside the gene matches. This CDR3 has 17 amino acids. The V gene's germline CDR1 is SNHLY and CDR2 FYNNEI.